The clone carrying this TCR beta chain came up many times. TCRdb re-called the RT-PCR reads with MiXCR, one entry per CDR3 protein. The table records 550,000 to 750,000 distinct CDR3 sequences, 14% of them present only once. The CDR3 covers 16 residues. Germline assignment: CDR1 LGHNA and CDR2 YNFKEQ. Trimming shortened V by 2 bases and J by 0 bases, and 11 bases separated the two germline ends. The material sequenced was memory CD4+ T cells from blood. The receptor was derived from a female donor in good health, serving as a healthy control. This chain links TRBV4-2 with TRBJ1-5; TRBD1 might be the D (5 bases). CDR3 DNA sequence: TGTGCCAGCAGCCAAACTCGACAGCCTAGCAATCAGCCCCAGCATTTT. Translated, it gives CASSQTRQPSNQPQHF.